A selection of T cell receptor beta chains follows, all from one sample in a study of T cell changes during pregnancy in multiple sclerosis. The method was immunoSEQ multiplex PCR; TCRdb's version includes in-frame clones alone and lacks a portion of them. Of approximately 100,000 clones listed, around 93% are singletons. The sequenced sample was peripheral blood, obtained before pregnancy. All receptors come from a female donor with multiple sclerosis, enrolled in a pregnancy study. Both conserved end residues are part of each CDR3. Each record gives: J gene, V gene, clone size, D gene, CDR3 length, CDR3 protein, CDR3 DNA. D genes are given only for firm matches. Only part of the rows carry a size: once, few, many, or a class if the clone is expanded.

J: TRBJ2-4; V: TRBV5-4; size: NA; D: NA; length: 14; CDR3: CASSSSGLGNIQYF; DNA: TGTGCCAGCAGCTCCAGCGGCCTCGGAAACATTCAGTACTTC
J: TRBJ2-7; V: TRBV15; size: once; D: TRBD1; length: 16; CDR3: CATSRPRQGANYEQYF; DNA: TGTGCCACCAGCAGACCTAGACAGGGGGCAAACTACGAGCAGTACTTC
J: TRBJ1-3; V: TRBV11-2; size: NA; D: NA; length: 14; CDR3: CASSLGGSGNTIYF; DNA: TGTGCCAGCAGCTTGGGGGGAAGTGGAAACACCATATATTTT
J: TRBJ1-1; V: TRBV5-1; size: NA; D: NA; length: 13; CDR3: CASSPDRLFEAFF; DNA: TGCGCCAGCAGCCCCGACAGGCTTTTTGAAGCTTTCTTT
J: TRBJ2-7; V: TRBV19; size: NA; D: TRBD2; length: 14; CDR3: CATRPVGGAQEQYF; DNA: TGTGCCACCCGGCCGGTCGGGGGGGCGCAGGAGCAGTACTTC
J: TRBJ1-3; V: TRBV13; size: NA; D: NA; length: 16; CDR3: CASSFGGSPSGNTIYF; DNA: TGTGCCAGCAGCTTCGGAGGGTCCCCCTCTGGAAACACCATATATTTT
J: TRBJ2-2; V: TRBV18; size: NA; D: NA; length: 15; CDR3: CASSPNSGNTGELFF; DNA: TGTGCCAGCTCACCAAATAGCGGAAACACCGGGGAGCTGTTTTTT
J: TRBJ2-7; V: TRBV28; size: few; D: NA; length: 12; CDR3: CASTAGRYEQYF; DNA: TGTGCCAGCACAGCAGGGCGCTACGAGCAGTACTTC
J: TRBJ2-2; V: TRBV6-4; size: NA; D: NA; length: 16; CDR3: CASSDYVGATTGELFF; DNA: TGTGCCAGCAGTGACTACGTGGGAGCCACAACCGGGGAGCTGTTTTTT
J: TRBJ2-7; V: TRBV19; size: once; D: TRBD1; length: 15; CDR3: CASSIAFNRGGEQYF; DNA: TGTGCCAGTAGTATTGCTTTCAACAGGGGCGGCGAGCAGTACTTC
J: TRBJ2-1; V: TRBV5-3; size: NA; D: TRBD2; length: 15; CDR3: CARRRIAGGYNEQFF; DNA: TGTGCCAGAAGGCGCATAGCGGGAGGCTACAATGAGCAGTTCTTC
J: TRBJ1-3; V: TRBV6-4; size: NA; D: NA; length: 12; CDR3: CASLSSGNTIYF; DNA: TGTGCCAGCTTGAGCTCTGGAAACACCATATATTTT
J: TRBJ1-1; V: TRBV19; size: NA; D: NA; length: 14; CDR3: CASSQGGLNTEAFF; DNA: TGTGCCAGCTCTCAGGGCGGATTGAACACTGAAGCTTTCTTT
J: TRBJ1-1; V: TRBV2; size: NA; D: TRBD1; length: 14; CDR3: CASSMTGRGTEAFF; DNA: TGTGCCAGCAGTATGACAGGGAGAGGCACTGAAGCTTTCTTT
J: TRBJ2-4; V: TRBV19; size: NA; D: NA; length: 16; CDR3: CASRVGQNLAKNIQYF; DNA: TGTGCCAGTAGGGTTGGACAGAACCTAGCCAAAAACATTCAGTACTTC
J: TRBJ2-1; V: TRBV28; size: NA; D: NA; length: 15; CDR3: CATSLPLLSYNEQFF; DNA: TGTGCCACCAGTTTACCCTTACTCTCCTACAATGAGCAGTTCTTC
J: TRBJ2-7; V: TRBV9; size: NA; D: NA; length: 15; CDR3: CASSPFGQGLNEQYF; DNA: TGTGCCAGCAGCCCCTTTGGGCAGGGCCTCAACGAGCAGTACTTC
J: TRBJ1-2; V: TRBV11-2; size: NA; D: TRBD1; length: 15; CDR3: CASSALRDRGGGYTF; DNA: TGTGCCAGCAGTGCTCTCCGGGACAGGGGAGGAGGCTACACCTTC
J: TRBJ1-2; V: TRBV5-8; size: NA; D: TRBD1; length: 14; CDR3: CASSLETGRDGYTF; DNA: TGTGCCAGCAGCTTGGAGACAGGGCGGGATGGCTACACCTTC
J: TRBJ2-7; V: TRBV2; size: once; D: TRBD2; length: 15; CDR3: CASSDQSGNFYEQYF; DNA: TGTGCCAGCAGTGATCAGAGCGGGAACTTCTACGAGCAGTACTTC
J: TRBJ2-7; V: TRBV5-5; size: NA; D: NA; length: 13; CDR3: CASSLEQTYEQYF; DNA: TGTGCCAGCAGCTTGGAACAGACCTACGAGCAGTACTTC
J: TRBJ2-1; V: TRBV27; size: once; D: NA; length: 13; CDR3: CASSPPGYNEQFF; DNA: TGTGCCAGCAGTCCCCCAGGGTACAATGAGCAGTTCTTC
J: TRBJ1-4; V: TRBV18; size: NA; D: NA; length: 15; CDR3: CASSTQGGTNEKLFF; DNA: TGTGCCAGCTCAACTCAAGGGGGAACAAATGAAAAACTGTTTTTT
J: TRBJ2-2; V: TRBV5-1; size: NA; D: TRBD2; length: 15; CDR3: CASSAGLAATGELFF; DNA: TGCGCCAGCAGCGCCGGACTAGCGGCCACCGGGGAGCTGTTTTTT
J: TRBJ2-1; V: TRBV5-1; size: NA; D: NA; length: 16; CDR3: CASSWGDRSSYNEQFF; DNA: TGCGCCAGCAGCTGGGGGGACAGAAGCTCCTACAATGAGCAGTTCTTC
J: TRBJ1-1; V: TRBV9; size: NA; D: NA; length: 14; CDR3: CASSPFEENTEAFF; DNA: TGTGCCAGCAGTCCCTTTGAGGAGAACACTGAAGCTTTCTTT
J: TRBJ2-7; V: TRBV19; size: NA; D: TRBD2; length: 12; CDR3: CASSRGSHEQYF; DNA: TGTGCCAGTAGCCGCGGGAGCCACGAGCAGTACTTC
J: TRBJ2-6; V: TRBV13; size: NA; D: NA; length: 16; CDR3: CASSLSAGSGANVLTF; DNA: TGTGCCAGCAGCTTAAGTGCAGGCTCTGGGGCCAACGTCCTGACTTTC
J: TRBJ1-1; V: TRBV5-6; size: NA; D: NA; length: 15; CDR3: CASISTSPGTTEAFF; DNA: TGTGCCAGCATCTCAACTTCCCCGGGTACAACTGAAGCTTTCTTT
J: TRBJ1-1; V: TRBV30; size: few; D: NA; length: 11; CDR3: CAWSVQGGAFF; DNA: TGTGCCTGGAGTGTACAGGGAGGGGCTTTCTTT
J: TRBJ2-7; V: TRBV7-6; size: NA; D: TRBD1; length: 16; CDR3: CASRSGTESDGYEQYF; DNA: TGTGCCAGCAGGTCCGGGACAGAGTCGGACGGCTACGAGCAGTACTTC
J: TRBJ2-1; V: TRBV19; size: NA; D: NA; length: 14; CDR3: CASSGGTVYNEQFF; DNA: TGTGCCAGTAGCGGAGGAACAGTTTACAATGAGCAGTTCTTC
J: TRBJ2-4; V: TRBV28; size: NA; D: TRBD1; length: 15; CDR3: CASSLRGPTKNIQYF; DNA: TGTGCCAGCAGTTTGAGGGGGCCGACCAAAAACATTCAGTACTTC
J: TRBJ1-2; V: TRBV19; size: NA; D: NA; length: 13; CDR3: CASSQGMSNGYTF; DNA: TGTGCCAGTAGTCAGGGGATGTCAAATGGCTACACCTTC